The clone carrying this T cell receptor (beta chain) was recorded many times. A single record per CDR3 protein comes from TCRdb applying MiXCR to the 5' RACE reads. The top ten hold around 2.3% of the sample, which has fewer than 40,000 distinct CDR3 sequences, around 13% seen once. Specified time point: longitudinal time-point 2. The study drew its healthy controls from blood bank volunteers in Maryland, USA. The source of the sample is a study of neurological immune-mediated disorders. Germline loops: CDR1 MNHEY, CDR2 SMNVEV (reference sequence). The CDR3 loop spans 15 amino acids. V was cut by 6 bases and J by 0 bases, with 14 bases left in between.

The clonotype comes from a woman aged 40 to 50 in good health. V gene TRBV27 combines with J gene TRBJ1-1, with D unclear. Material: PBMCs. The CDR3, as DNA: TGTGCCAGCAGCCTAGAAACACCGCTGAACACTGAAGCTTTCTTT. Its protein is CASSLETPLNTEAFF.